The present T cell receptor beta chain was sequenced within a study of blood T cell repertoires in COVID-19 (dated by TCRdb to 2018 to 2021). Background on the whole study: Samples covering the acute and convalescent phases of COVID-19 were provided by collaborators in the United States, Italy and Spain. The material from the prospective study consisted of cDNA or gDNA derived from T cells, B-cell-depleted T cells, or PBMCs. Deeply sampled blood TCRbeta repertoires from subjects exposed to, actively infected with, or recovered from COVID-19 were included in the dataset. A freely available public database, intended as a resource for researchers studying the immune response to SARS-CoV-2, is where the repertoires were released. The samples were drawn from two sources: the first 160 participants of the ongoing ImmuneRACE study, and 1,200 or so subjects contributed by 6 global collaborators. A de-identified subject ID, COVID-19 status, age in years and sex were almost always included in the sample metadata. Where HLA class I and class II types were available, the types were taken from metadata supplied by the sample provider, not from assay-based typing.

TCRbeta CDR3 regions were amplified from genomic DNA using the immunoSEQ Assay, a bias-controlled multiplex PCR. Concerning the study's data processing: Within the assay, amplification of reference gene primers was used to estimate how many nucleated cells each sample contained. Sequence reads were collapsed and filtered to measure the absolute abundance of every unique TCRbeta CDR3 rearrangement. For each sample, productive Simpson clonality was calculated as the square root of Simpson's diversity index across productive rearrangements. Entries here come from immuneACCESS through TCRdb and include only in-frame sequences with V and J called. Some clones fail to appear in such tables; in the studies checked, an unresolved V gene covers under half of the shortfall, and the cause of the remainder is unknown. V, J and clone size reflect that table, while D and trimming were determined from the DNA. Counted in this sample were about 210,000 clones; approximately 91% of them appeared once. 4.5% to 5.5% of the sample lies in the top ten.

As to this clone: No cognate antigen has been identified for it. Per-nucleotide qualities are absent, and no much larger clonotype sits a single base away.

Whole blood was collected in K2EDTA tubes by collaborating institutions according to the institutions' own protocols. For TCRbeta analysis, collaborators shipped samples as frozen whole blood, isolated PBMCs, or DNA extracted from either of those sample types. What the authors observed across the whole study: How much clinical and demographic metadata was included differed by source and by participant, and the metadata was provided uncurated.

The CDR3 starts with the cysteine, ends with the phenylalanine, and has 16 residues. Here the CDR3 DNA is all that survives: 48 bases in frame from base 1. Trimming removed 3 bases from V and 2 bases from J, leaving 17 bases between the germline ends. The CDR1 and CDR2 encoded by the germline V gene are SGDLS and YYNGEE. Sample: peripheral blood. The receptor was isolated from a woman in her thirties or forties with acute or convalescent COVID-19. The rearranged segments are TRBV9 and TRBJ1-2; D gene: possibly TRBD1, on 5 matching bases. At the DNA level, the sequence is TGTGCCAGCAGCGGATTCGGGTTGGCAGGGAACTATGGCTACACCTTC. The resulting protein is CASSGFGLAGNYGYTF.